Shown below are 11 T cell receptor beta chains from a single sample sequenced in a study of shared clonotypes between healthy human individuals. Using immunoSEQ multiplex PCR, the repertoire was profiled, and TCRdb retains in-frame clones only, with some absent. This table holds about 2.4 million clones, 80% to 95% found once. Sequences were obtained from naive CD4+ T cells from PBMCs. This sample's subset: CD45RA+ positively selected. Receptors originate from a man between 18 and 29 years old in good health. Some clones in this sample may be carry-over from other donors' samples.

The chain employs TRBV5-1 and TRBJ1-1, with D perhaps TRBD1 (6 bases). V lost 3 bases, J lost 1 base, and 13 bases lay in between. CDR1 and CDR2 from the germline V gene are SGHRS and YFSETQ. The CDR3 is 15 amino acids. The CDR3 DNA sequence: TGCGCCAGCAGCTCGCGGGGGCATGCGAACACTGAAGCTTTCTTT. It is translated as CASSSRGHANTEAFF.

About this clone itself: The sample carries other DNA sequences with the same CDR3. The chain joins TRBV14 to TRBJ2-1; D unclear. V dropped 4 bases and J dropped 1 base, with 5 bases sitting between them. Germline CDR1 is SGHDN and CDR2 is FVKESK. CDR3 length: 13 residues. The CDR3 nucleotides read TGTGCCAGCAGCCTGGATTCCTACAATGAGCAGTTCTTC. Its protein is CASSLDSYNEQFF.

This clone was seen just once. The rearrangement links TRBV30 to TRBJ2-7; 9 bases are a match to TRBD1. The CDR3 loop spans 13 amino acids. The junction had 5 bases not matched to a gene; V was cut back by 3 bases and J by 5 bases. The germline CDR1 and CDR2 sequences are GTSNPN and SVGIG (reference sequence). The CDR3 region is CAWSGTGSHEQYF. The CDR3 DNA is TGTGCCTGGAGCGGGACAGGGTCCCACGAGCAGTACTTC.

The rearrangement uses TRBV7-9 and TRBJ2-3, with 9 bases fitting TRBD1. With V trimmed by 5 bases and J by 6 bases, 9 bases remained unmatched. CDR3 size: 15 residues. CDR1 SEHNR and CDR2 FQNEAQ come from the germline V gene (reference sequence). The CDR3 here is CASSTLRTGVDTQYF. In DNA form, the CDR3 reads TGTGCCAGCAGCACCCTCCGGACAGGGGTTGATACGCAGTATTTT.

As DNA, the CDR3 is TGTGCCAGCAGCTTAAGAGTCGGGACAACGAACACCGGGGAGCTGTTTTTT. Its translation is CASSLRVGTTNTGELFF. The chain is built from TRBV7-3 and TRBJ2-2; a possible D gene is TRBD1 (6 bases). CDR3 size: 17 residues. Per the germline V gene, CDR1 is SGHTA and CDR2 is FQGTGA. Deletions cut 1 base from V and 0 bases from J, with 12 bases between.

The chain carries TRBV10-3 and TRBJ2-2; 8 bases fit TRBD2. The CDR3 is 18 amino acids. CDR1 and CDR2 (germline): ENHRY, SYGVKD. With 3 bases clipped from V and 3 bases from J, the junction kept 12 bases outside the gene matches. CDR3 in amino acids: CAISDLPGGKKDTGELFF. The DNA of the CDR3 is TGTGCCATCAGTGATCTACCGGGAGGGAAAAAGGACACCGGGGAGCTGTTTTTT.

The J gene is TRBJ1-5, the V gene TRBV19; possible D gene TRBD1, 6 bases. Germline CDR1 reads LNHDA; CDR2 reads SQIVND (reference sequence). This CDR3 has 12 amino acids. V dropped 6 bases and J dropped 6 bases, with 9 bases sitting between them. The CDR3 DNA sequence: TGTGCCAGTAGCCGGGGGGCTCAGCCCCAGCATTTT. The encoded protein is CASSRGAQPQHF.

This rearrangement joins TRBV28 to TRBJ1-2; D might be TRBD1 (6 bases). Germline V gene sequence: CDR1 MDHEN, CDR2 SYDVKM. V gave up 5 bases and J gave up 1 base, with 17 bases separating them. The CDR3 is made up of 16 amino acids. The DNA of the CDR3 is TGTGCCAGCAGTCTGTTGACAGGAGGGAATAACTATGGCTACACCTTC. Translating it yields CASSLLTGGNNYGYTF.

The chain employs TRBV6-5 and TRBJ2-7; D not resolved. V was clipped by 5 bases and J by 7 bases, with 18 bases between them. This CDR3 is built from 14 residues. Germline CDR1 MNHEY, CDR2 SVGAGI. The CDR3 DNA sequence: TGTGCCAGCAGTCCCCGGCCCATTCCGGAGGAGCAGTACTTC. As protein: CASSPRPIPEEQYF.

As DNA, the CDR3 is TGTGCCAGCAGCAGAACAGGGGGAAGCTATGGCTACACCTTC. This sequence encodes CASSRTGGSYGYTF. The chain uses TRBV6-6 and TRBJ1-2; 8 bases align to TRBD1. This CDR3 spans 14 amino acids. With V trimmed by 6 bases and J by 4 bases, 7 bases remained unmatched. CDR1 and CDR2 (germline): MNHNY, SVGAGI (reference sequence).

This chain connects TRBV28 to TRBJ2-1; D is unresolved. Deletions cut 2 bases from V and 1 base from J, with 15 bases between. Germline assignment: CDR1 MDHEN and CDR2 SYDVKM. This CDR3 is 17 amino acids long. Written as DNA, the CDR3 is TGTGCCAGCAGTTTAGCCGCCCTGGGCCGGTCCTACAATGAGCAGTTCTTC. It is translated as CASSLAALGRSYNEQFF.